This TCR beta chain derives from a study of graft-versus-host responses after intestinal transplantation. Sequencing used immunoSEQ multiplex PCR; TCRdb keeps in-frame clones, though not all of them. Of some 45,000 clones listed, roughly 90% are singletons. This CDR3 has 13 amino acids. J was trimmed by 6 bases and V by 1 base; bases with no gene match: 3. Per the germline V gene, CDR1 is SSHAT and CDR2 is FNYEAQ (reference sequence). In its sample, this clone was seen once. The sample was PBMCs, taken 524 days after transplant. The receptor was isolated from a human patient who received an intestinal transplant, so some T cells may come from the graft donor. The chain couples TRBV7-7 to TRBJ2-7, with 7 bases aligning to TRBD2. CDR3 residues: CASSLEGGAEQYF. CDR3 in DNA: TGTGCCAGCAGCTTAGAGGGAGGGGCCGAGCAGTACTTC.